One sample yielded the 27 T cell receptor beta chains listed below, sequenced in a study of T cell changes during pregnancy in multiple sclerosis. Sequencing used immunoSEQ multiplex PCR; TCRdb keeps in-frame clones, though not all of them. Among about 76,000 clones listed, about 93% were seen once. The starting material was peripheral blood, obtained in the first trimester of pregnancy. These TCRs come from a female donor in good health, enrolled as a control in a pregnancy study.

As regards this clone: Other nucleotide sequences in the sample specify the same CDR3. V gene TRBV5-1 combines with J gene TRBJ2-5, with D possibly being TRBD2 (6 bases). Trimming shortened V by 3 bases and J by 3 bases, and 9 bases separated the two germline ends. Germline V gene data show CDR1 as SGHRS and CDR2 as YFSETQ. This CDR3 region has 13 residues. The CDR3 coding sequence is TGCGCCAGCAGCTCGGGACTGGAAGAGACCCAGTACTTC. Translating gives CASSSGLEETQYF.

The chain joins TRBV6-1 to TRBJ2-7; D ambiguous. Trimming took 8 bases from V and 1 from J, leaving 9 bases between them. The CDR3 has 12 amino acids. Germline V gene data show CDR1 as MNHNS and CDR2 as SASEGT. DNA of the CDR3: TGTGCCAGCGGCGGAACATCCTACGAGCAGTACTTC. This sequence encodes CASGGTSYEQYF.

CDR3 bases: TGTGCCAGCAGCTTAGCAGGGGGGACGGTCTTTGAGACCCAGTACTTC. Translating gives CASSLAGGTVFETQYF. The chain has TRBV11-2 and TRBJ2-5; D may be TRBD1 (7 bases). Looked up from germline, CDR1 is SGHAT and CDR2 is FQNNGV. The CDR3 totals 16 residues. Deletions cut 1 base from V and 5 bases from J, with 17 bases between.

The chain employs TRBV5-1 and TRBJ2-2; D ambiguous. CDR1 and CDR2 from the germline V gene are SGHRS and YFSETQ. CDR3 length: 14 amino acids. Trimming left V 5 bases short and J 1 base short, with 9 bases between. The DNA of the CDR3 is TGCGCCAGCAGGAGACTGGAGAACACCGGGGAGCTGTTTTTT. This gives the protein CASRRLENTGELFF.

J is TRBJ2-5 and V is TRBV4-1; no clear D gene. CDR3 length: 14 amino acids. V lost 5 bases to trimming and J lost 5 bases, with 15 bases between them. CDR1 and CDR2 from the germline V gene are MGHRA and YSYEKL. The CDR3 sequence is CASSSDRPRETQYF. The CDR3 DNA sequence: TGCGCCAGCAGCTCCGACCGCCCGAGGGAGACCCAGTACTTC.

This chain connects TRBV27 to TRBJ2-2; 10 nucleotides match TRBD2. V trimming: 0 bases; J trimming: 7 bases; junction bases outside the gene matches: 2. Germline CDR1 reads MNHEY; CDR2 reads SMNVEV (reference sequence). The CDR3 runs to 15 residues. The CDR3 nucleotides are TGTGCCAGCAGTTTATCCCTAGCGGGAGTCGGGGAGCTGTTTTTT. It is translated as CASSLSLAGVGELFF.

This rearrangement joins TRBV28 to TRBJ2-7; the D is unclear. The germline gives CDR1 MDHEN, CDR2 SYDVKM. The V end was cut by 3 bases, the J end by 3 bases, with 9 bases between. The CDR3 covers 13 residues. CDR3 amino acids: CASSFLRLYEQYF. In DNA, the CDR3 is TGTGCCAGCAGTTTTCTTCGACTCTACGAGCAGTACTTC.

The chain couples TRBV2 to TRBJ1-1; 9 nucleotides line up with TRBD1. Germline V CDR1 and CDR2: SNHLY, FYNNEI. The CDR3 extends over 14 amino acids. V shed 6 bases, J shed 7 bases, and the junction held 9 bases outside the gene matches. CDR3: CASRERTGGFEAFF. The CDR3 DNA reads TGTGCCAGCAGAGAGCGAACAGGGGGCTTTGAAGCTTTCTTT.

The rearrangement joins TRBV18 to TRBJ2-3; TRBD2 matches 7 bases. CDR1 is KGHSH and CDR2 is LQKENI in the germline V gene. Unmatched junction bases numbered 11, after V lost 6 bases and J lost 5 bases. The CDR3 extends over 15 amino acids. CDR3 nucleotide sequence: TGTGCCAGCTCTCCCCCGGGGGGAGTCAGAGATACGCAGTATTTT. It codes for CASSPPGGVRDTQYF.

V gene TRBV4-2 combines with J gene TRBJ1-3, with D perhaps matching TRBD1 (6 bases). Trimming took off 0 bases at V and 2 bases at J, with 14 bases between the two ends. The CDR3 totals 17 residues. The germline gives CDR1 LGHNA, CDR2 YNFKEQ. Here the CDR3 reads CASSQDKGSGAGNTIYF. Written as DNA, the CDR3 is TGTGCCAGCAGCCAAGATAAGGGGTCAGGGGCTGGAAACACCATATATTTT.

V usage is TRBV9 and J usage is TRBJ1-2, with D possibly matching TRBD1 (5 bases). The CDR3 extends over 14 amino acids. Trimming took 3 bases from V and 9 from J, leaving 18 bases between them. Germline V gene lookup returns CDR1 SGDLS and CDR2 YYNGEE. CDR3: CASSALTTGDSYTF. The CDR3 nucleotides read TGTGCCAGCAGCGCGCTTACCACGGGGGATAGCTACACCTTC.

The chain is built from TRBV6-6 and TRBJ2-7; TRBD2 aligns across 9 bases. The V segment lost 5 bases and the J segment 4 bases; nucleotides outside the gene matches: 6. CDR1 MNHNY and CDR2 SVGAGI come from the germline V gene (reference sequence). The CDR3 sequence is 14 residues long. In nucleotides, the CDR3 is TGTGCCAGCAGTGGTAGCGGGAGCCGTTACGAGCAGTACTTC. As protein: CASSGSGSRYEQYF.

This chain links TRBV28 with TRBJ2-3, with 11 bases matching TRBD2. Trimming at V came to 8 bases and at J to 2 bases, leaving 9 bases not matched to a gene. CDR1 MDHEN and CDR2 SYDVKM come from the germline V gene. This CDR3 comprises 16 residues. The CDR3 DNA reads TGTGCCAGCTCTATAAGACTAGCGGGAATCACAGATACGCAGTATTTT. Its protein product is CASSIRLAGITDTQYF. Supplemented by reference TRBV28 and TRBJ2-3, the full variable domain reads DVKVTQSSRYLVKRTGEKVFLECVQDMDHENMFWYRQDPGLGLRLIYFSYDVKMKEKGDIPEGYSVSREKKERFSLILESASTNQTSMYLCASSIRLAGITDTQYFGPGTRLTVL.

This chain joins TRBV7-9 and TRBJ1-2, with 7 bases identical to TRBD1. The CDR3 extends over 14 amino acids. From germline, CDR1 is SEHNR and CDR2 FQNEAQ (reference sequence). V was clipped by 6 bases and J by 4 bases; unmatched bases: 8. The CDR3 nucleotides are TGTGCCAGCAGGGACGACAGGGACGCCTATGGCTACACCTTC. It is translated as CASRDDRDAYGYTF. Variable domain in full (rest from reference TRBV7-9 and TRBJ1-2): DTGVSQNPRHKITKRGQNVTFRCDPISEHNRLYWYRQTLGQGPEFLTYFQNEAQLEKSRLLSDRFSAERPKGSFSTLEIQRTEQGDSAMYLCASRDDRDAYGYTFGSGTRLTVV.

The genes are TRBV5-1 and TRBJ2-3, with D possibly being TRBD1 (5 bases). The CDR3 length is 20 residues. Germline CDR1 and CDR2: SGHRS and YFSETQ. Trimming removed 4 bases from V and 1 base from J, with 28 bases in between. The CDR3 coding sequence is TGCGCCAGCAGCCATGTACCCCCCGTGTCAGGGCGATCTGGCACAGATACGCAGTATTTT. Protein sequence: CASSHVPPVSGRSGTDTQYF. Together with reference TRBV5-1 and TRBJ2-3, the CDR3 gives the full variable domain: KAGVTQTPRYLIKTRGQQVTLSCSPISGHRSVSWYQQTPGQGLQFLFEYFSETQRNKGNFPGRFSGRQFSNSRSEMNVSTLELGDSALYLCASSHVPPVSGRSGTDTQYFGPGTRLTVL.

The J gene is TRBJ2-1, the V gene TRBV18; 7 bases match TRBD1. This CDR3 is 14 amino acids long. With V trimmed by 3 bases and J by 12 bases, 11 bases remained unmatched. Germline CDR1 is KGHSH and CDR2 is LQKENI. The CDR3, as DNA: TGTGCCAGCTCACCTGATAACAGGGGCCGGGGGCAGTTCTTC. It codes for CASSPDNRGRGQFF. The entire variable domain, with the rest obtained from reference TRBV18 and TRBJ2-1, is as follows: NAGVMQNPRHLVRRRGQEARLRCSPMKGHSHVYWYRQLPEEGLKFMVYLQKENIIDESGMPKERFSAEFPKEGPSILRIQQVVRGDSAAYFCASSPDNRGRGQFFGPGTRLTVL.

The V call is TRBV2, the J call TRBJ1-5; D may be TRBD1 (6 bases). The length of the CDR3 is 15 residues. The germline V gene encodes CDR1 SNHLY and CDR2 FYNNEI. Trimming cost V 8 bases and J 2 bases, with 16 bases left between them. For the CDR3, the DNA is TGTGCCAGCGCCGAGGGGGGGATGGGCAATCAGCCCCAGCATTTT. Amino acids: CASAEGGMGNQPQHF.

The rearrangement joins TRBV19 to TRBJ2-2; possibly TRBD2 for D (6 bases). V lost 6 bases to trimming and J lost 1 base, with 9 bases between them. The CDR3 extends over 14 amino acids. CDR1 LNHDA and CDR2 SQIVND come from the germline V gene (reference sequence). CDR3 protein: CASSVRGNTGELFF. The CDR3 DNA sequence: TGTGCCAGTAGCGTGCGGGGGAACACCGGGGAGCTGTTTTTT.

This chain links TRBV5-1 with TRBJ2-5; possible D gene TRBD1, 5 bases. V was clipped by 0 bases and J by 1 base, with 7 bases between them. CDR1 is SGHRS, CDR2 YFSETQ, per germline. This CDR3 has 14 residues. CDR3: CASSLETGQETQYF. For the CDR3, the DNA is TGCGCCAGCAGCTTGGAAACAGGCCAAGAGACCCAGTACTTC.

This clone was found once. The genes are TRBV5-4 and TRBJ2-1; 8 nucleotides line up with TRBD2. The V gene end was trimmed by 6 bases and the J gene end by 0 bases; junction bases not matched to a gene: 17. The germline V gene encodes CDR1 SGHNT and CDR2 YYREEE (reference sequence). This CDR3 has 19 amino acids. The CDR3 DNA is TGTGCCAGCACCTTAACGGGACTAGAACAATACGGCTCCTACAATGAGCAGTTCTTC. This codes for CASTLTGLEQYGSYNEQFF.

The chain uses TRBV5-6 and TRBJ2-7; 7 bases are shared with TRBD2. V gave up 4 bases and J gave up 4 bases; unmatched junction bases: 11. This CDR3 is 15 amino acids long. Per the germline V gene, CDR1 is SGHDT and CDR2 is YYEEEE. The CDR3, as DNA: TGTGCCAGCAGCGGTCGGGAGGACTTGCCGTACGAGCAGTACTTC. This translates into CASSGREDLPYEQYF.

CDR3 sequence reads: CASSPGGGVGAYEQYF. The CDR3, as DNA: TGTGCCAGCAGCCCTGGCGGGGGAGTCGGGGCTTACGAGCAGTACTTC. V and J are TRBV4-2 and TRBJ2-7; TRBD2 agrees at 7 bases. CDR1 LGHNA and CDR2 YNFKEQ come from the germline V gene. CDR3 size: 16 residues. With 4 bases clipped from V and 4 bases from J, the junction kept 13 bases outside the gene matches.

The V gene is TRBV29-1, the J gene TRBJ2-5, with 7 bases identical to TRBD1. The V and J ends lost 2 bases and 4 bases, in that order; junction bases with no gene match: 4. Germline V lookup: CDR1 SQVTM, CDR2 ANQGSEA. This CDR3 has 13 amino acids. CDR3 residues: CSVENDRAETQYF. DNA of the CDR3: TGCAGCGTTGAAAATGACAGGGCAGAGACCCAGTACTTC.

The chain couples TRBV6-4 to TRBJ2-1; 8 nucleotides line up with TRBD2. The germline V gene has CDR1 MRHNA and CDR2 SNTAGT. This CDR3 region has 15 residues. J was trimmed by 6 bases and V by 0 bases; bases with no gene match: 4. The CDR3 is CASSDSAGGINEQFF. Here the CDR3 DNA reads TGTGCCAGCAGTGACTCCGCGGGAGGAATCAATGAGCAGTTCTTC.

The chain uses TRBV28 and TRBJ2-1; 7 bases are shared with TRBD2. With 7 bases clipped from V and 8 bases from J, the junction kept 11 bases outside the gene matches. The CDR3 sequence is 14 residues long. Germline CDR1 MDHEN, CDR2 SYDVKM. The CDR3 loop is CASKALAEAHEQFF. The CDR3 DNA follows: TGTGCCAGCAAAGCGCTAGCGGAGGCTCATGAGCAGTTCTTC.

This clone was recorded at least ten times. This chain links TRBV6-4 with TRBJ2-5, with TRBD2 matching over 10 bases. The CDR3 has 15 residues. Germline-derived CDR1 and CDR2 are MRHNA and SNTAGT. The junction had 2 bases not matched to a gene; V was cut back by 0 bases and J by 4 bases. The CDR3, as DNA: TGTGCCAGCAGTGACTCAGCGGGAGGGCCAGAGACCCAGTACTTC. Translation gives CASSDSAGGPETQYF.

In this sample, this clone turned up many times. The J gene is TRBJ2-3, the V gene TRBV9; 11 nucleotides agree with TRBD2. This CDR3 has 15 residues. Germline V CDR1 and CDR2: SGDLS, YYNGEE. With 4 bases clipped from V and 6 bases from J, the junction kept 7 bases outside the gene matches. In DNA form, the CDR3 reads TGTGCCAGCAGCCAGGGACTAGCGGTGGGGGATACGCAGTATTTT. Protein sequence: CASSQGLAVGDTQYF.